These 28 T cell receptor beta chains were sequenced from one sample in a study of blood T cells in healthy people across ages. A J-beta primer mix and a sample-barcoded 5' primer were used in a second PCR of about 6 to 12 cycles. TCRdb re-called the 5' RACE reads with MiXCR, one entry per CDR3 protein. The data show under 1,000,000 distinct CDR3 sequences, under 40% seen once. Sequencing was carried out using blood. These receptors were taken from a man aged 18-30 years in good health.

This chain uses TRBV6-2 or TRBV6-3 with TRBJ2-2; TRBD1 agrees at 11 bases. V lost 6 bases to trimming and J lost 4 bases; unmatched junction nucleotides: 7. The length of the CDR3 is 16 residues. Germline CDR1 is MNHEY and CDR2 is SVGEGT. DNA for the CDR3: TGTGCCAGCAGCAACGGACAGGGGGCTGGCACCGGGGAGCTGTTTTTT. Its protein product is CASSNGQGAGTGELFF.

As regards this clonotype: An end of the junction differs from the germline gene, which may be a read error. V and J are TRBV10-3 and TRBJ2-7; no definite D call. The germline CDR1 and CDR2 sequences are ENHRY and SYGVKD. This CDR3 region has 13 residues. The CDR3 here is CVISDLTRNEQYF. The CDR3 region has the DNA TGTGTCATCAGTGACCTGACCCGCAATGAGCAGTACTTC.

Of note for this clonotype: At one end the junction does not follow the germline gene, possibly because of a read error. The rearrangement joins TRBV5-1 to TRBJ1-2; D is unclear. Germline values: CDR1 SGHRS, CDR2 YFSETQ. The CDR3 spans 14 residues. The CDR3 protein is CASSLGASSYGHTF. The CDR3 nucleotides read TGCGCCAGCAGCTTGGGGGCCAGCTCCTATGGCCACACCTTC.

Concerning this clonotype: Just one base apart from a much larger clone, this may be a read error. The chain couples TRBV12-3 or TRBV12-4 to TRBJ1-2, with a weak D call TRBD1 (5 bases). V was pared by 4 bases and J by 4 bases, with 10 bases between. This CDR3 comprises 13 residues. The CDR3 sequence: CASSWGRAYGYTF. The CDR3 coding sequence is TGTGCCAGCAGTTGGGGCAGGGCCTATGGCTACACCTTC.

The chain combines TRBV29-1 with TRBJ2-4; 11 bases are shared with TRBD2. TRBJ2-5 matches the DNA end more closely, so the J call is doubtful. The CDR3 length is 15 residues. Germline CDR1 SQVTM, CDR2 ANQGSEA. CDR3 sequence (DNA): TGCAGCGTCGTACTAGCGGGGGCCTCCCAAGAGACCCAGTACTTC. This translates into CSVVLAGASQETQYF.

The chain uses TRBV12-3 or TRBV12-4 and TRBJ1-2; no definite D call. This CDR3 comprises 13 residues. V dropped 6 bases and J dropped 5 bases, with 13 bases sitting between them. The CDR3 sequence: CASSALELYGYTF. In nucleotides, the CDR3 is TGTGCCAGCAGCGCGTTGGAGCTTTATGGCTACACCTTC.

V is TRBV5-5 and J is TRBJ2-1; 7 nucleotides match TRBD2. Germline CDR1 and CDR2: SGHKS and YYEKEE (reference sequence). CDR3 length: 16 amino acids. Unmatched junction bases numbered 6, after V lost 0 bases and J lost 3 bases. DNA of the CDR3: TGTGCCAGCAGCTTGGAATCGGGGGGAATCTACAATGAGCAGTTCTTC. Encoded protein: CASSLESGGIYNEQFF.

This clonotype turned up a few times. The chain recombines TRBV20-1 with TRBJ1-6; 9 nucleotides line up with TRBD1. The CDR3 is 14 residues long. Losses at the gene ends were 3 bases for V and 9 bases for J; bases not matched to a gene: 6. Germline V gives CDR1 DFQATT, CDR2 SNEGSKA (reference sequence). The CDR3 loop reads CSASTGGKSSPLHF. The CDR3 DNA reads TGCAGTGCTAGTACAGGGGGCAAAAGTTCACCCCTCCACTTT.

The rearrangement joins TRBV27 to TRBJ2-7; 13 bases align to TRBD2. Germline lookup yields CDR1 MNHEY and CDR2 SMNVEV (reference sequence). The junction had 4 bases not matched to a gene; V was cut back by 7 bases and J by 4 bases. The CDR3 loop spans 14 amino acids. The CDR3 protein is CASIPGLAGYEQYF. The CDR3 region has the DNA TGTGCCAGCATCCCGGGACTAGCGGGGTACGAGCAGTACTTC.

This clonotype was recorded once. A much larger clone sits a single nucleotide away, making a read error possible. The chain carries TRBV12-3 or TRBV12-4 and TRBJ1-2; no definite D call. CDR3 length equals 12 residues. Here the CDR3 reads CVSSLNDYGYTF. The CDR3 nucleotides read TGTGTCAGCAGTTTGAACGACTATGGCTACACCTTC.

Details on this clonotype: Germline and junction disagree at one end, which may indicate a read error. CDR3 protein: CASSQDSSSYNSPPHF. CDR3 DNA sequence: TGCGCCAGCAGCCAGGACAGTAGCTCCTATAATTCACCCCCCCACTTT. V is TRBV5-1 and J is TRBJ1-6; perhaps TRBD1 as D (6 bases). CDR1 and CDR2 from the germline V gene are SGHRS and YFSETQ. The CDR3 length is 16 residues.

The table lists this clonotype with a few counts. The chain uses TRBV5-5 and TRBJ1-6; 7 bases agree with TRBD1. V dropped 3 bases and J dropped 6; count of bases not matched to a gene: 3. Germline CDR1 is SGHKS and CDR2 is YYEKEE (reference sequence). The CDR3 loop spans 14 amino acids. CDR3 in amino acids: CASSWDSGNSPLHF. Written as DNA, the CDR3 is TGTGCCAGCAGCTGGGACAGTGGTAATTCACCCCTCCACTTT.

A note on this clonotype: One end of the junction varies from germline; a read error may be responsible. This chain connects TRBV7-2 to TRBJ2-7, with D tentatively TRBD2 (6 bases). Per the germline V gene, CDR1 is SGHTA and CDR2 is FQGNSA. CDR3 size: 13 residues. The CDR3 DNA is TGTGCCAGCAGCCGGACTATTATTTACGAGCAGTACTTT. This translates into CASSRTIIYEQYF.

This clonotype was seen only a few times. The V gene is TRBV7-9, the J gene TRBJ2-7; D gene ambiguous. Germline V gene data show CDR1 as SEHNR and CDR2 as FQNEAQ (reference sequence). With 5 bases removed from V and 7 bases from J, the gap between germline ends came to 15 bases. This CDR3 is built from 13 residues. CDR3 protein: CASSARLYNEQYF. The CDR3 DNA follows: TGTGCCAGCAGCGCGCGACTGTACAATGAGCAGTACTTC.

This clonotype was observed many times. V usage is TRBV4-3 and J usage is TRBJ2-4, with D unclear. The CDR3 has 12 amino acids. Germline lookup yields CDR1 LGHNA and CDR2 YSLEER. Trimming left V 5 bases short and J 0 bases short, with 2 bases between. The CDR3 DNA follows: TGCGCCAGCAGCGGAGCCAAAAACATTCAGTACTTC. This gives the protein CASSGAKNIQYF.

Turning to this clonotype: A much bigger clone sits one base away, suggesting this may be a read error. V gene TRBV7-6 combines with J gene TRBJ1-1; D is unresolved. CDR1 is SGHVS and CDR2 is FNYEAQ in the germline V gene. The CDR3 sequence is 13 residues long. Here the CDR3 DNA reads TGTACCAGCAGTTTCCCAGGAAACACTGAAGCTTTCTTT. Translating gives CTSSFPGNTEAFF.

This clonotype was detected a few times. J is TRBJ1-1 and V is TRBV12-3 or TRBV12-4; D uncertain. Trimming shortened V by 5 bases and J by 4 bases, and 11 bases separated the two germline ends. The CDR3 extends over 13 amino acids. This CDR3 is CASSDGGVTEAFF. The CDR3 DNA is TGTGCCAGCAGTGATGGCGGGGTCACTGAAGCTTTCTTT.

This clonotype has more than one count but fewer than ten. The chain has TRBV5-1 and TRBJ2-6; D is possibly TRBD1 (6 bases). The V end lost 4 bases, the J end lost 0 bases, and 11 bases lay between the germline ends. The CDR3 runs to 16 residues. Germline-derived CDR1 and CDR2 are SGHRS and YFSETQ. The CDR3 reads CASSPQGFSGANVLTF. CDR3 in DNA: TGCGCCAGCAGCCCACAGGGTTTCTCTGGGGCCAACGTCCTGACTTTC.

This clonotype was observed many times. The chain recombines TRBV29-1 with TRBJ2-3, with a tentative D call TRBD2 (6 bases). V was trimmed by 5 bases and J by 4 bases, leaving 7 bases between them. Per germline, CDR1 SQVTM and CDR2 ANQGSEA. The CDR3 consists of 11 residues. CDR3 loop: CSVRLADTQYF. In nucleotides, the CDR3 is TGCAGCGTTCGACTAGCAGATACGCAGTATTTT.

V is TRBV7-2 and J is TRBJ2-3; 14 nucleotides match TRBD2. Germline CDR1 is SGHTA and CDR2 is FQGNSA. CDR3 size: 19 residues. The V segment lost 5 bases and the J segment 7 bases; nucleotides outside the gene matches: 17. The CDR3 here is CASSLTSGGVTLTQHTQYF. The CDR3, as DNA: TGTGCCAGCAGCCTGACTAGCGGGGGGGTGACCCTCACTCAACATACGCAGTATTTT.

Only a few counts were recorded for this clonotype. The chain's CDR3 is CASSLGGGPDYEQYF. In DNA form, the CDR3 reads TGTGCCAGCAGCTTGGGGGGAGGGCCCGATTACGAGCAGTACTTC. The chain links TRBV5-5 to TRBJ2-7; 7 nucleotides agree with TRBD2. The CDR3 contains 15 residues. Germline-derived CDR1 and CDR2 are SGHKS and YYEKEE (reference sequence). The V segment lost 0 bases and the J segment 4 bases; nucleotides outside the gene matches: 7.

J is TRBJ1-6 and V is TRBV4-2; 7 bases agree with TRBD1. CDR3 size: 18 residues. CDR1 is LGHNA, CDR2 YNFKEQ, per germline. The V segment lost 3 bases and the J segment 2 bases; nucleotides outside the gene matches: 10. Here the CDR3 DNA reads TGTGCCAGCAGCCAGGATCGACAGGGAAGGACCTATAATTCACCCCTCCACTTT. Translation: CASSQDRQGRTYNSPLHF.

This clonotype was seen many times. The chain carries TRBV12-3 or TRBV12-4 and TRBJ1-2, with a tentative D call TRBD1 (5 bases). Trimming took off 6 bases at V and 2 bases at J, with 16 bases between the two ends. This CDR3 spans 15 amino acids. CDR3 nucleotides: TGTGCCAGCAGAAACTCAGGGAAGACGAACTATGGCTACACCTTC. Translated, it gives CASRNSGKTNYGYTF.

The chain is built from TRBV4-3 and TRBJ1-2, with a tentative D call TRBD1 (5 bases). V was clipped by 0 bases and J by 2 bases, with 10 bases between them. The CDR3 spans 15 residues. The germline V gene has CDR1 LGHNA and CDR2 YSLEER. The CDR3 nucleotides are TGCGCCAGCAGCCAAGATGGGACGGTGAACTATGGCTACACCTTC. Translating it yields CASSQDGTVNYGYTF.

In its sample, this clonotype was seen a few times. CDR3 bases: TGTGCCAGCACCGCGGCAAGCGGGGAGGTAAGCACAGATACGCAGTATTTT. It yields the protein CASTAASGEVSTDTQYF. The chain links TRBV7-2 to TRBJ2-3, with 7 nucleotides matching TRBD2. The germline V gene has CDR1 SGHTA and CDR2 FQGNSA. V lost 7 bases, J lost 0 bases, and 13 bases stayed unmatched. This CDR3 has 17 amino acids.

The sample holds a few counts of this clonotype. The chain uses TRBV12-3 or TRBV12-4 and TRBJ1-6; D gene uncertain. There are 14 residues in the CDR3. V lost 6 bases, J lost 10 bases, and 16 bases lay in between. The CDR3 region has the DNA TGTGCCAGCAGCTCCCGTTACGGTCTATCACCCCTCCACTTT. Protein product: CASSSRYGLSPLHF.

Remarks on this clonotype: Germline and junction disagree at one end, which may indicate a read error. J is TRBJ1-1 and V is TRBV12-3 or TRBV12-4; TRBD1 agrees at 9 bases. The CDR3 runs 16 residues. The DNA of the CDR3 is TGTGCCGGCAGTATCACAGGGGGCGTGGGGGACACTGAAGCTTTCTTT. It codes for CAGSITGGVGDTEAFF.

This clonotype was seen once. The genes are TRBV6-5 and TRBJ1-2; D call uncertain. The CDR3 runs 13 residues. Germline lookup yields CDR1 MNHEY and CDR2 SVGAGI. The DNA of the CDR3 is TGTGTCCGCAGTTACTCAGAGTACTATGGCTACACCTTC. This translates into CVRSYSEYYGYTF.